Following are 15 T cell receptor beta chains from one sample sequenced in a study of T cells in Graves' hyperthyroidism and ophthalmopathy. RNA transcripts were the template for amplifying TCR beta CDR3 regions. The HTBI primer set was used in a first-round RT-PCR of the TCR CDR3. From the multiplex PCR reads, TCRdb called clonotypes with MiXCR, one entry per CDR3 protein. Of about 480,000 distinct CDR3 sequences listed, approximately 14% are singletons. Sequenced: blood. Receptors originate from a woman younger than 30 with Graves' hyperthyroidism.

The sample holds many counts of this clonotype. This chain uses TRBV2 with TRBJ1-6; 7 positions match TRBD1. CDR3 length: 15 residues. Per the germline V gene, CDR1 is SNHLY and CDR2 is FYNNEI. Trimming at V came to 6 bases and at J to 10 bases, leaving 12 bases not matched to a gene. Here the CDR3 DNA reads TGTGCCAGCAGGGAGGGGACAGCTCCAGGGTCACCCCTCCACTTT. The encoded protein is CASREGTAPGSPLHF.

DNA for the CDR3: TGTGCCAGTACCCCCGGGACAGGGGAGGACACCGGGGAGCTGTTTTTT. Translating it yields CASTPGTGEDTGELFF. The chain links TRBV19 to TRBJ2-2, with 10 bases matching TRBD1. The CDR3 loop spans 16 amino acids. The V gene's germline CDR1 is LNHDA and CDR2 SQIVND (reference sequence). V gave up 7 bases and J gave up 3 bases; unmatched junction bases: 8.

This clonotype appeared a few times. V gene TRBV10-3 combines with J gene TRBJ2-1; the D call may be TRBD1 or TRBD2 (5 bases each). The CDR3 has 15 residues. Trimming stripped 4 bases from V and 0 bases from J, with 10 bases between. CDR1 ENHRY and CDR2 SYGVKD come from the germline V gene. CDR3 protein: CAISGDPGSYNEQFF. Here the CDR3 DNA reads TGTGCCATCAGTGGGGACCCAGGCTCCTACAATGAGCAGTTCTTC.

The J gene is TRBJ1-6, the V gene TRBV6-1; D gene unclear. Trimming left V 2 bases short and J 10 bases short, with 15 bases between. The germline V gene encodes CDR1 MNHNS and CDR2 SASEGT. CDR3 length: 15 residues. The CDR3 reads CASSERAGLHSPLHF. The CDR3 coding sequence is TGTGCCAGCAGTGAACGGGCAGGCCTACACTCACCCCTCCACTTT.

This clonotype was observed at least ten times. The chain carries TRBV18 and TRBJ1-5; tentative D call: TRBD1 (6 bases). This CDR3 has 16 amino acids. The germline V gene has CDR1 KGHSH and CDR2 LQKENI. V dropped 2 bases and J dropped 7 bases, with 18 bases sitting between them. CDR3 bases: TGTGCCAGCTCACCAGGTTCGGACAGTGGGGCCCAGCCCCAGCATTTT. This sequence encodes CASSPGSDSGAQPQHF.

This clonotype was counted a few times. The chain has TRBV7-9 and TRBJ1-4; the match to TRBD1 covers 8 bases. From germline, CDR1 is SEHNR and CDR2 FQNEAQ (reference sequence). Germline trimming cut 5 bases from V and 6 bases from J; bases unmatched to any gene: 5. CDR3 length equals 14 residues. CDR3 sequence reads: CASSLDREDEKLFF. CDR3 bases: TGTGCCAGCAGCCTGGACAGGGAGGATGAAAAACTGTTTTTT.

This clonotype was found many times. This sequence joins TRBV7-3 and TRBJ2-1; 9 bases fit TRBD2. From germline, CDR1 is SGHTA and CDR2 FQGTGA. The CDR3 runs 17 residues. Trimming at V came to 1 base and at J to 10 bases, leaving 14 bases not matched to a gene. The CDR3 nucleotides read TGTGCCAGCAGCTTAAGTCTAGCGGGAAAGAAAGGAGGGGAGCAGTTCTTC. As protein: CASSLSLAGKKGGEQFF. The whole variable domain, filled in from reference TRBV7-3 and TRBJ2-1, reads GAGVSQTPSNKVTEKGKYVELRCDPISGHTALYWYRQSLGQGPEFLIYFQGTGAADDSGLPNDRFFAVRPEGSVSTLKIQRTERGDSAVYLCASSLSLAGKKGGEQFFGPGTRLTVL.

The chain recombines TRBV5-6 with TRBJ2-7; possibly TRBD2 for D (7 bases). The CDR3 is 16 amino acids. Germline lookup yields CDR1 SGHDT and CDR2 YYEEEE. Between the trimmed V and J ends, which lost 0 bases and 4 bases, there was a span of 17 bases. The CDR3 bases are TGTGCCAGCAGCTTGGTAGGGGGGGGGCTAAATTACGAGCAGTACGTC. Protein product: CASSLVGGGLNYEQYV.

This clonotype was recorded at least ten times. The chain employs TRBV3-1 and TRBJ1-2, with D possibly matching TRBD1 (6 bases). CDR3 size: 18 residues. Germline CDR1 LGHDT, CDR2 YNNKEL (reference sequence). The ends were cut back, 4 bases at V and 2 bases at J, with 23 bases in the middle. The CDR3 DNA sequence: TGTGCCAGCAGCCCAAAGAGAGGGGGTTCTGGTGGGAACTATGGCTACACCTTC. Residues: CASSPKRGGSGGNYGYTF.

The CDR3 loop reads CASSLERPSEKLFF. CDR3 DNA sequence: TGCGCCAGCAGCTTGGAACGTCCTAGTGAAAAACTGTTTTTT. The chain joins TRBV5-1 to TRBJ1-4; no clear D. The CDR3 consists of 14 residues. Deletions cut 0 bases from V and 7 bases from J, with 10 bases between. From germline, CDR1 is SGHRS and CDR2 YFSETQ.

This clonotype occurred many times. This rearrangement joins TRBV6-5 to TRBJ1-3, with 9 nucleotides matching TRBD1. Germline V gene data show CDR1 as MNHEY and CDR2 as SVGAGI. The junction had 10 bases not matched to a gene; V was cut back by 2 bases and J by 2 bases. The CDR3 contains 18 residues. CDR3 nucleotide sequence: TGTGCCAGCAGTTACCGGGACAGGGTGGCCCCGCCTGGAAACACCATATATTTT. It translates to CASSYRDRVAPPGNTIYF.

The sample holds a few counts of this clonotype. The chain uses TRBV6-1 and TRBJ1-5; TRBD1 aligns across 8 bases. The CDR3 totals 15 residues. CDR1 is MNHNS, CDR2 SASEGT, per germline. V dropped 6 bases and J dropped 3; count of bases not matched to a gene: 7. The chain's CDR3 is CASRQGARNNQPQHF. As DNA, the CDR3 is TGTGCCAGCAGGCAGGGGGCGCGGAACAATCAGCCCCAGCATTTT.

The gene calls are TRBV4-1 and TRBJ1-6, with TRBD1 matching over 7 bases. V shed 4 bases, J shed 3 bases, and the junction held 9 bases outside the gene matches. This CDR3 is built from 17 residues. Germline loops: CDR1 MGHRA, CDR2 YSYEKL. The CDR3 DNA is TGCGCCAGCAGCCTGCCCCGACAGGGCCGCTATAATTCACCCCTCCACTTT. It is translated as CASSLPRQGRYNSPLHF.

This clonotype has ten or more counts. The chain links TRBV7-9 to TRBJ1-1; D ambiguous. The V and J ends lost 2 bases and 5 bases respectively, with 12 bases between them. Germline CDR1 reads SEHNR; CDR2 reads FQNEAQ (reference sequence). The CDR3 spans 14 residues. CDR3 loop: CASSLSVRGTEAFF. The CDR3 DNA follows: TGTGCCAGCAGCTTAAGTGTCCGAGGGACTGAAGCTTTCTTT.

In this sample, this clonotype turned up many times. V is TRBV24-1 and J is TRBJ2-1; 12 bases match TRBD2. With 4 bases clipped from V and 6 bases from J, the junction kept 6 bases outside the gene matches. The CDR3 covers 16 residues. Germline values: CDR1 KGHDR, CDR2 SFDVKD. CDR3 region: CATSDSGLAGGNEQFF. The CDR3 nucleotides read TGTGCCACCAGTGACTCGGGACTAGCGGGTGGCAATGAGCAGTTCTTC.